The 10 T cell receptor beta chains below come from one sample, sequenced in a study of T cell changes during pregnancy in multiple sclerosis (dated by TCRdb to between 2017 and 2020). The library was built by means of the immunoSEQ multiplex PCR assay. TCRdb obtained this table from immuneACCESS and retained in-frame rearrangements with V and J assigned. These tables miss some clones; where compared with another copy, unresolved V genes account for less than half of the shortfall, and the remainder is unexplained. The table for this sample lists around 50,000 clones; approximately 91% of them were counted only once. About 1.2% of the sample goes to the ten largest clones. Sequenced here: peripheral blood, sampled after pregnancy. The receptors here all came from a female donor in good health, enrolled as a control in a pregnancy study.

J is TRBJ2-7 and V is TRBV7-6, with D tentatively TRBD2 (6 bases). This CDR3 is built from 14 residues. The germline V gene encodes CDR1 SGHVS and CDR2 FNYEAQ. The V end lost 1 base, the J end lost 5 bases, and 12 bases lay between the germline ends. CDR3 DNA sequence: TGTGCCAGCAGCTTAGTTCAGGGAGGCCACGAGCAGTACTTC. This codes for CASSLVQGGHEQYF. The full variable domain, in which reference TRBV7-6 and TRBJ2-7 provide the parts outside the CDR3, is GAGVSQSPRYKVTKRGQDVALRCDPISGHVSLYWYRQALGQGPEFLTYFNYEAQQDKSGLPNDRFSAERPEGSISTLTIQRTEQRDSAMYRCASSLVQGGHEQYFGPGTRLTVT.

The count of this clone is one. The rearrangement joins TRBV9 to TRBJ2-3; D may be TRBD1 (5 bases). Trimming left V 2 bases short and J 0 bases short, with 10 bases between. The CDR3 contains 15 residues. Germline lookup yields CDR1 SGDLS and CDR2 YYNGEE. CDR3 loop: CASSVDSSSTDTQYF. The CDR3 DNA reads TGTGCCAGCAGCGTCGACAGTTCTAGCACAGATACGCAGTATTTT.

The chain links TRBV9 to TRBJ1-1; D is ambiguous. Germline V gene data show CDR1 as SGDLS and CDR2 as YYNGEE. Trimming pared 1 base from V and 1 base from J, leaving 5 bases between. The CDR3 is made up of 13 amino acids. DNA of the CDR3: TGTGCCAGCAGCGTACTCGGGAACACTGAAGCTTTCTTT. Its protein is CASSVLGNTEAFF.

This chain links TRBV18 with TRBJ2-5, with D unclear. Trimming cost V 0 bases and J 2 bases, with 7 bases left between them. Per the germline V gene, CDR1 is KGHSH and CDR2 is LQKENI. This CDR3 region has 14 residues. CDR3 nucleotide sequence: TGTGCCAGCTCACCACCCGAACAGCAAGAGACCCAGTACTTC. Translated: CASSPPEQQETQYF.

This sequence joins TRBV5-1 and TRBJ2-4; tentatively, D is TRBD1 (5 bases). The V and J ends lost 4 bases and 8 bases respectively, with 13 bases between them. Germline loops: CDR1 SGHRS, CDR2 YFSETQ. The CDR3 is made up of 13 amino acids. Written as DNA, the CDR3 is TGCGCCAGCAGCCGACTCCCCAGGGACATTCAGTACTTC. Translation: CASSRLPRDIQYF.

This chain links TRBV5-1 with TRBJ2-2, with TRBD1 matching over 8 bases. Trimming removed 4 bases from V and 7 bases from J; junction bases left unmatched: 9. This CDR3 region has 15 residues. Germline V CDR1 and CDR2: SGHRS, YFSETQ. For the CDR3, the DNA is TGCGCCAGCAGCGTACAGACAGGGGATGACGGGGAGCTGTTTTTT. Residues: CASSVQTGDDGELFF. The entire variable domain, with the rest obtained from reference TRBV5-1 and TRBJ2-2, is as follows: KAGVTQTPRYLIKTRGQQVTLSCSPISGHRSVSWYQQTPGQGLQFLFEYFSETQRNKGNFPGRFSGRQFSNSRSEMNVSTLELGDSALYLCASSVQTGDDGELFFGEGSRLTVL.

The chain is built from TRBV27 and TRBJ1-1, with TRBD1 identical over 9 bases. From germline, CDR1 is MNHEY and CDR2 SMNVEV (reference sequence). Unmatched junction bases numbered 7, after V lost 5 bases and J lost 3 bases. CDR3 length: 15 residues. The CDR3: CASSPWGQGDTEAFF. The CDR3 bases are TGTGCCAGCAGTCCATGGGGACAGGGCGACACTGAAGCTTTCTTT.

The chain couples TRBV6-5 to TRBJ1-6, with D unresolved. This CDR3 comprises 14 residues. The V end was cut by 2 bases, the J end by 7 bases, with 9 bases between. Germline lookup yields CDR1 MNHEY and CDR2 SVGAGI. The CDR3 DNA reads as TGTGCCAGCAGTTACGGTGGCAGAAATTCACCCCTCCACTTT. It encodes CASSYGGRNSPLHF.

The rearrangement uses TRBV19 and TRBJ2-7; 12 positions agree with TRBD2. With V trimmed by 3 bases and J by 7 bases, 7 bases remained unmatched. The CDR3 is 15 residues long. Germline CDR1 LNHDA, CDR2 SQIVND (reference sequence). For the CDR3, the DNA is TGTGCCAGTAGTATGACTAGCGGGAGATCGAGTGAGCAGTACTTC. Residues: CASSMTSGRSSEQYF.

This chain connects TRBV5-1 to TRBJ2-5; 10 bases line up with TRBD1. The CDR3 runs 15 residues. J was trimmed by 4 bases and V by 4 bases; bases with no gene match: 7. Germline CDR1 is SGHRS and CDR2 is YFSETQ. In DNA, the CDR3 is TGCGCCAGCAGCCTAATTCGGACAGGGGGAGAGACCCAGTACTTC. Its protein product is CASSLIRTGGETQYF.